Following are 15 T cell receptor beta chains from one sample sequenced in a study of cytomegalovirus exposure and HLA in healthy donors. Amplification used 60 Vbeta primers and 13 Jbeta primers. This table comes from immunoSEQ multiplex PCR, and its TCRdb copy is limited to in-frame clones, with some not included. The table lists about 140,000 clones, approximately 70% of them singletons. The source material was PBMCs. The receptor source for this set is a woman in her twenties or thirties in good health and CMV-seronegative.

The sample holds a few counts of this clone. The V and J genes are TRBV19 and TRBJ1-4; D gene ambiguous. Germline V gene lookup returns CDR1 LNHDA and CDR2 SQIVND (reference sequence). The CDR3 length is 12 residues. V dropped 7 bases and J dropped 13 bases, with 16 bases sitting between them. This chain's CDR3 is CASTGAVTGLFF. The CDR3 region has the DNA TGTGCCAGTACGGGAGCGGTCACGGGACTGTTTTTT. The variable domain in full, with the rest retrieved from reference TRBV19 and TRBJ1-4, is DGGITQSPKYLFRKEGQNVTLSCEQNLNHDAMYWYRQDPGQGLRLIYYSQIVNDFQKGDIAEGYSVSREKKESFPLTVTSAQKNPTAFYLCASTGAVTGLFFGSGTQLSVL.

CDR3 sequence: CASSYEGSTAFF. As DNA, the CDR3 is TGTGCCAGCAGTTACGAGGGCAGTACAGCTTTCTTT. This sequence joins TRBV6-6 and TRBJ1-1; no reliable D call. Germline CDR1 MNHNY, CDR2 SVGAGI (reference sequence). CDR3 length equals 12 residues. Deletions cut 2 bases from V and 10 bases from J, with 11 bases between.

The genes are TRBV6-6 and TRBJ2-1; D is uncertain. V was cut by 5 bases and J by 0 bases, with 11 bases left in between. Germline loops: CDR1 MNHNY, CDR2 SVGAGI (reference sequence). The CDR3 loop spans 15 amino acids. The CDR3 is CASSAQSFSYNEQFF. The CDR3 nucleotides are TGTGCCAGCAGTGCTCAGTCTTTCTCCTACAATGAGCAGTTCTTC.

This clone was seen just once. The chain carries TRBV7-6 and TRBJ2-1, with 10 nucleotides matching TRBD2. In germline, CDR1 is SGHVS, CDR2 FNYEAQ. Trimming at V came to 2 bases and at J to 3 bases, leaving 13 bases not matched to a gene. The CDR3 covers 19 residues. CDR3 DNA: TGTGCCAGCAGCTTACTAGCGGGAGTAGGTGAGGGGAGCTACAATGAGCAGTTCTTC. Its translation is CASSLLAGVGEGSYNEQFF.

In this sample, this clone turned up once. In nucleotides, the CDR3 is TGTGCCAGCAGTTGGGGACTAGCGGGAGTTGAGACCCAGTACTTC. Protein: CASSWGLAGVETQYF. The chain uses TRBV6-5 and TRBJ2-5, with 14 positions matching TRBD2. Losses at the gene ends were 4 bases for V and 5 bases for J; bases not matched to a gene: 3. Germline V gene lookup returns CDR1 MNHEY and CDR2 SVGAGI. CDR3 length: 15 residues.

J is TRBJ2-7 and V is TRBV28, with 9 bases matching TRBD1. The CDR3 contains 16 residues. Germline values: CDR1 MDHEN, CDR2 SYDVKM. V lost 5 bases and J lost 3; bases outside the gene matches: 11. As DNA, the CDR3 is TGTGCCAGCAGTCCCGCGGCAGGGACAGGGATCTACGAGCAGTACTTC. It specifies CASSPAAGTGIYEQYF.

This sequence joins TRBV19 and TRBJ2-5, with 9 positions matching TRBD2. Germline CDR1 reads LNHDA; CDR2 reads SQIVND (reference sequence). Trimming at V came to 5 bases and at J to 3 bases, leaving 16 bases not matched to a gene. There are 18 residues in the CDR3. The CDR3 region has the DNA TGTGCCAGTAGTTCCCCGCGGGGGGGAGTAACCCAGGAAGAGACCCAGTACTTC. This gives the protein CASSSPRGGVTQEETQYF.

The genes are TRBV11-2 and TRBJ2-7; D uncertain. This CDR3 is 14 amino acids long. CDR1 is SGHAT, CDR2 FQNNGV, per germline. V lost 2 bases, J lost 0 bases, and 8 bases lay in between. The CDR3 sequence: CASSLFADSYEQYF. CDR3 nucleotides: TGTGCCAGCAGCTTATTCGCGGACTCCTACGAGCAGTACTTC. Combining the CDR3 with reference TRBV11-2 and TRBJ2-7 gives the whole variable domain EAGVAQSPRYKIIEKRQSVAFWCNPISGHATLYWYQQILGQGPKLLIQFQNNGVVDDSQLPKDRFSAERLKGVDSTLKIQPAKLEDSAVYLCASSLFADSYEQYFGPGTRLTVT.

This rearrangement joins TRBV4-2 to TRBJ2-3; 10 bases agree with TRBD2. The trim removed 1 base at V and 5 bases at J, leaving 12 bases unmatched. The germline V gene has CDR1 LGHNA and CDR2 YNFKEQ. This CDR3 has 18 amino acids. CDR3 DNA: TGTGCCAGCAGCCAAGGGAGGGGACTAGCGAGTTCCCAAGATACGCAGTATTTT. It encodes CASSQGRGLASSQDTQYF.

CDR3 nucleotide sequence: TGTGCCAGCAGCTTCGGACTAGCGGGAGTTCTTGAGCAGTTCTTC. Translation: CASSFGLAGVLEQFF. V and J are TRBV7-9 and TRBJ2-1; 13 bases map to TRBD2. Losses at the gene ends were 3 bases for V and 9 bases for J; bases not matched to a gene: 5. In germline, CDR1 is SEHNR, CDR2 FQNEAQ (reference sequence). The CDR3 extends over 15 amino acids.

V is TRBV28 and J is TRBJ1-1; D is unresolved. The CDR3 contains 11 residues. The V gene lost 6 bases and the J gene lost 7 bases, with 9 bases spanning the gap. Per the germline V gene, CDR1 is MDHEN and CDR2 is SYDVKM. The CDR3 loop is CASRRHSEAFF. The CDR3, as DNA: TGTGCCAGCAGGAGACACAGTGAAGCTTTCTTT.

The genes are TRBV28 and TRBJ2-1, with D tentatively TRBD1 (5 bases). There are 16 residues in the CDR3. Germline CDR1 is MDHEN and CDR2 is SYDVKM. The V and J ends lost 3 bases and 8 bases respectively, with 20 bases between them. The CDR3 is CASSFRWTPKLDEQFF. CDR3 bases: TGTGCCAGCAGTTTCCGTTGGACACCGAAGTTAGATGAGCAGTTCTTC.

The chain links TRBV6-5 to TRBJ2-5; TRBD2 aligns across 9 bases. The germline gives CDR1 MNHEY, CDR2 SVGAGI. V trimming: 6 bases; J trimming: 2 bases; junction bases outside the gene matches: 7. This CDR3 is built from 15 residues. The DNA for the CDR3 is TGTGCCAGCAGCGTCGGGACTAGCATGCAAGAGACCCAGTACTTC. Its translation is CASSVGTSMQETQYF.

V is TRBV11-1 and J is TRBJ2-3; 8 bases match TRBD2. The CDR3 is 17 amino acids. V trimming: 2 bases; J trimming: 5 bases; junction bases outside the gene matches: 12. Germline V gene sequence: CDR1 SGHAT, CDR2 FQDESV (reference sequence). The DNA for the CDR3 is TGTGCCAGCAGCTTATTGAACGGCGGGGGGATTGGAGATACGCAGTATTTT. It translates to CASSLLNGGGIGDTQYF.

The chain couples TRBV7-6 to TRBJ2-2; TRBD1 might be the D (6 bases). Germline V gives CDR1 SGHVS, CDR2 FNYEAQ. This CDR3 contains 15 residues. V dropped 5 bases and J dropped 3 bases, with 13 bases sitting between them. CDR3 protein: CASSPATGYTGELFF. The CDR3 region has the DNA TGTGCCAGCAGCCCCGCGACAGGATACACCGGGGAGCTGTTTTTT. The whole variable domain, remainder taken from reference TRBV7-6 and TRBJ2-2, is GAGVSQSPRYKVTKRGQDVALRCDPISGHVSLYWYRQALGQGPEFLTYFNYEAQQDKSGLPNDRFSAERPEGSISTLTIQRTEQRDSAMYRCASSPATGYTGELFFGEGSRLTVL.